This TCR beta chain was profiled in a study of T cell responses to AZD1222 COVID-19 vaccine (dated by TCRdb to about 2021). In terms of the full investigation: AZD1222 recipients given second doses at about 4 weeks or at about 12 weeks were pooled, since spike-specific TCR depth and breadth were not found to differ between the two schedules. A total of 230 or so trial participants underwent TCR sequencing, of whom about 210 received two doses of AZD1222 and about 26 received two doses of the MenACWY control vaccine. Trial participants were enrolled by age into 18-55, 56-69 and 70-plus year subgroups, with around 140, 26 and 57 TCR-sequenced participants respectively. The research as a whole found: Only six or seven AZD1222 recipients were SARS-CoV-2 seropositive at baseline, limiting conclusions about previously exposed vaccinees. Because no day 14 peak-response samples were available, repertoires were characterized only after the peak T cell response. The 56-69-year group was small, and its depth increase did not reach significance, likely because of low power. CD4 TCRs associated with the vaccine covered the entire spike protein, and the dominant responses were in regions 160-218 and 743-854. Participants were mostly white British and included more females than males, and it was suggested by the authors that clonal diversity may have been underestimated. Reportedly, close to half of the unique spike-specific TCRs recognized epitopes lying outside the regions that are mutated in the B.1.351 and B.1.1.7 variants. After two AZD1222 doses, both the breadth and the depth of spike-specific TCRs were significantly higher than at day 0 and than in MenACWY recipients.

From the cysteine up to the phenylalanine, the CDR3 has a length of 16 residues. The DNA shown is the 48-base CDR3, in frame from base 1. Via the germline V gene, CDR1 is SGHVS and CDR2 FQNEAQ. The germline V and J ends show losses of 5 bases and 0 bases respectively, and no gene match explains 7 bases of the junction. As a fraction of the sample, this clone is large (0.1 to 1%). Its antigen target is currently unknown. Per-nucleotide qualities are absent, and no much larger clonotype sits a single base away. Taken with the paper, the label for time point translates to: baseline before first vaccination. Vaccinee samples were obtained from the UK trials COV001 and COV002, which included a single-blind randomized controlled phase 2/3 trial of AZD1222 (ChAdOx1 nCoV-19) in healthy adults. For TCRbeta chain sequencing, PBMC samples were collected from trial participants at day 0 and at day 28 after the second dose.

The CDR3 regions of human TCRbeta chains were analyzed by immunosequencing. From the authors' description of their analysis: Repertoire TCRs were checked for matches against a reference library of SARS-CoV-2-specific TCRs that had been generated using the MIRA antigen-specificity platform. Breadth was defined as the fraction of unique TCRs that were SARS-CoV-2-associated, and depth was defined as the fraction of total T cells that were SARS-CoV-2-associated. Using the MIRA data, each spike-specific TCR was mapped to the spike region that the TCR reacts to and placed in a CD4 or CD8 class. Log10-transformed breadth and depth values were compared by one-way ANOVA with Sidak's multiple comparisons tests. The table comes from immuneACCESS by way of TCRdb, which keeps in-frame sequences with V and J called. Part of the clones is missing from these tables; in studies checked, under half for an unresolved V gene and the rest for unknown reasons. The V and J calls and clone size were taken over from that table, and D and trimming were inferred from the DNA. The sample records more than 95,000 clones, approximately 89% of which are singletons. Together, the top ten hold about 8.7% of the sample.

The clonotype comes from an adult in good health. The sequenced sample was peripheral blood, obtained on day 0 of AZD1222 vaccination. The chain employs TRBV7-8 and TRBJ2-7, and 10 junctional nucleotides match TRBD1. The base sequence is TGTGCCAGCAGCCATCTCCGGACAGGGGGCTCCTACGAGCAGTACTTC. The resulting protein is CASSHLRTGGSYEQYF.